The entry below describes one T cell receptor beta chain. The sample belongs to a study of Graves' ophthalmopathy and Graves' hyperthyroidism. The germline V and J ends were trimmed by 7 bases and 2 bases, with 14 bases remaining between them. Looked up from germline, CDR1 is KGHDR and CDR2 is SFDVKD. The CDR3 is 15 residues long. As the template, RNA transcripts were used to amplify TCR beta CDR3 regions. The workflow started with a first-round RT-PCR run with HTBI primers and then moved on to a second-round multiplex PCR. Each CDR3 protein is one row after TCRdb ran MiXCR on the multiplex PCR reads. The sample lists over a million distinct CDR3 sequences; less than 45% were seen once.

The material sequenced was peripheral blood or thyroid tissue (not recorded which). The receptor's source is an adult man with Graves' hyperthyroidism. This rearrangement joins TRBV24-1 to TRBJ1-5; perhaps TRBD1 as D (5 bases). The CDR3 region is CATSVRDGGNQPQHF. Here the CDR3 DNA reads TGTGCCACCAGCGTTCGGGACGGCGGCAATCAGCCCCAGCATTTT.